The 12 T cell receptor beta chains in this list originate from one sample, sequenced in a study of blood T cell repertoires in COVID-19. The repertoire was sequenced with immunoSEQ multiplex PCR; TCRdb's copy has only in-frame clones and lacks some. The table has 330,000 or so clones, about 90% seen once. Sequences were obtained from PBMCs or T cells enriched from blood (not recorded which). The receptors derive from a man aged 30 to 39 who had recovered from COVID-19.

CDR3 residues: CASSDRTEHYSPLHF. The CDR3 nucleotides are TGTGCCAGCAGTGATCGGACAGAGCATTATTCACCCCTCCACTTT. The chain employs TRBV6-1 and TRBJ1-6; D possibly corresponds to TRBD1 (6 bases). Per germline, CDR1 MNHNS and CDR2 SASEGT. V lost 3 bases and J lost 8, with 14 bases in between. The CDR3 consists of 15 residues.

The chain's CDR3 is CASNPGTEDNEKLFF. CDR3 DNA: TGTGCCAGCAACCCTGGGACAGAGGATAATGAAAAACTGTTTTTT. This chain uses TRBV27 with TRBJ1-4; 7 nucleotides align to TRBD1. Germline trimming cut 7 bases from V and 4 bases from J; bases unmatched to any gene: 9. This CDR3 comprises 15 residues. CDR1 and CDR2 (germline): MNHEY, SMNVEV (reference sequence).

The CDR3, as DNA: TGTGCCAGCAGTCATGGGGGCCCCTACGAGCAGTACTTC. Encoded protein: CASSHGGPYEQYF. The rearrangement links TRBV6-6 to TRBJ2-7, with D possibly matching TRBD1 (6 bases). Germline CDR1 is MNHNY and CDR2 is SVGAGI (reference sequence). This CDR3 has 13 residues. V was cut by 5 bases and J by 2 bases, with 10 bases left in between.

The chain recombines TRBV28 with TRBJ2-3, with 14 positions matching TRBD2. The CDR3 has 17 amino acids. Germline V gene lookup returns CDR1 MDHEN and CDR2 SYDVKM. V lost 3 bases, J lost 4 bases, and 6 bases stayed unmatched. CDR3 in amino acids: CASSLTSGGELADTQYF. The CDR3 bases are TGTGCCAGCAGTTTGACTAGCGGGGGGGAGTTGGCAGATACGCAGTATTTT. Full variable domain (rest looked up from reference TRBV28 and TRBJ2-3): DVKVTQSSRYLVKRTGEKVFLECVQDMDHENMFWYRQDPGLGLRLIYFSYDVKMKEKGDIPEGYSVSREKKERFSLILESASTNQTSMYLCASSLTSGGELADTQYFGPGTRLTVL.

The chain uses TRBV1 and TRBJ2-7; TRBD2 reflects the table's D call only, with no check against the DNA. TRBV1 is described as a pseudogene. This CDR3 contains 17 residues. In nucleotides, the CDR3 is TGCACCAGCAGCTATCCCCTATGGGCGGGGGATGCCTACGAGCAGTACTTC. Its protein product is CTSSYPLWAGDAYEQYF.

The rearrangement joins TRBV7-9 to TRBJ1-4; D possibly corresponds to TRBD1 (6 bases). Germline lookup yields CDR1 SEHNR and CDR2 FQNEAQ (reference sequence). V was pared by 3 bases and J by 6 bases, with 11 bases between. The CDR3 loop spans 14 amino acids. In nucleotides, the CDR3 is TGTGCCAGCAGCTTCAGGGGTGATGATGAAAAACTGTTTTTT. Translation: CASSFRGDDEKLFF.

The chain combines TRBV18 with TRBJ1-4; 7 positions match TRBD1. The CDR3 length is 13 residues. J lost 4 bases, V lost 5 bases, and 1 base had no gene match. Germline V gene data show CDR1 as KGHSH and CDR2 as LQKENI. CDR3 residues: CASSSGGNEKLFF. CDR3 DNA: TGTGCCAGCTCATCAGGGGGTAATGAAAAACTGTTTTTT.

The V call is TRBV28, the J call TRBJ1-6; weak D call: TRBD1 (5 bases). Trimming shortened V by 8 bases and J by 0 bases, and 14 bases separated the two germline ends. The CDR3 extends over 16 amino acids. Germline values: CDR1 MDHEN, CDR2 SYDVKM. The CDR3 protein is CASRVRGSSYNSPLHF. CDR3 DNA: TGTGCCAGCCGGGTGCGGGGGAGCTCCTATAATTCACCCCTCCACTTT.

The chain recombines TRBV30 with TRBJ2-4, with 8 bases identical to TRBD1. CDR1 GTSNPN and CDR2 SVGIG come from the germline V gene (reference sequence). The length of the CDR3 is 15 residues. Trimming took 5 bases from V and 4 from J; bases not matched to a gene: 10. The CDR3 DNA sequence: TGTGCCTGGGGCTTAGGACAGGGCCCTAAAAACATTCAGTACTTC. It is translated as CAWGLGQGPKNIQYF.

The rearrangement uses TRBV7-9 and TRBJ2-1, with 9 positions matching TRBD1. V dropped 5 bases and J dropped 3; count of bases not matched to a gene: 8. Germline V gene lookup returns CDR1 SEHNR and CDR2 FQNEAQ (reference sequence). The CDR3 runs 16 residues. This CDR3 is CASSIYRDRDYNEQFF. The CDR3 DNA follows: TGTGCCAGCAGCATTTACCGGGACAGGGACTACAATGAGCAGTTCTTC.

The rearrangement joins TRBV9 to TRBJ1-5; weak D call: TRBD1 (6 bases). CDR1 is SGDLS, CDR2 YYNGEE, per germline. V lost 4 bases, J lost 0 bases, and 17 bases lay in between. The CDR3 runs 17 residues. The CDR3 loop reads CASSPPMGHYSNQPQHF. CDR3 nucleotides: TGTGCCAGCAGCCCTCCGATGGGACACTATAGCAATCAGCCCCAGCATTTT.

V gene TRBV5-1 combines with J gene TRBJ1-3; tentatively, D is TRBD1 (5 bases). Germline V lookup: CDR1 SGHRS, CDR2 YFSETQ. Between the trimmed V and J ends, which lost 4 bases and 3 bases, there was a span of 11 bases. The CDR3 length is 14 residues. The CDR3 sequence: CASSVGGYGNTIYF. The CDR3, as DNA: TGCGCCAGCAGCGTCGGGGGATATGGAAACACCATATATTTT.